The source of this T cell receptor (beta chain) is a study of shared clonotypes between healthy human individuals. Study-level background: Researchers assigned three CD4 naive, three CD4 memory, two CD8 naive and one CD8 memory plate to each donor.

TCRdb's copy holds only in-frame clones and misses some; the assay was immunoSEQ multiplex PCR. The sample has millions of clones, over 85% seen once. Points on this clone: Its target is unknown.

Findings and caveats of the study: Naive subsets, compared against memory subsets, generally had larger estimated richness values.

Germline V gives CDR1 WNHNN, CDR2 SYGVQD (reference sequence). V was pared by 0 bases and J by 4 bases, with 13 bases between. The length of the CDR3 is 16 residues. Naivety among CD8 cells was defined by CD45RO negativity and positive CCR7 selection, thereby excluding terminally differentiated effector memory CD45RA+ cells. The TCR sequence derives from a man aged 18 to 35 in good health. V is TRBV10-1 and J is TRBJ2-1; the D gene is possibly TRBD2 (6 bases). Sequencing input: naive CD8+ T cells sorted from blood. CDR3 region: CASSESENSGYNEQFF. The CDR3 DNA reads TGCGCCAGCAGTGAGTCGGAGAATAGCGGTTACAATGAGCAGTTCTTC.